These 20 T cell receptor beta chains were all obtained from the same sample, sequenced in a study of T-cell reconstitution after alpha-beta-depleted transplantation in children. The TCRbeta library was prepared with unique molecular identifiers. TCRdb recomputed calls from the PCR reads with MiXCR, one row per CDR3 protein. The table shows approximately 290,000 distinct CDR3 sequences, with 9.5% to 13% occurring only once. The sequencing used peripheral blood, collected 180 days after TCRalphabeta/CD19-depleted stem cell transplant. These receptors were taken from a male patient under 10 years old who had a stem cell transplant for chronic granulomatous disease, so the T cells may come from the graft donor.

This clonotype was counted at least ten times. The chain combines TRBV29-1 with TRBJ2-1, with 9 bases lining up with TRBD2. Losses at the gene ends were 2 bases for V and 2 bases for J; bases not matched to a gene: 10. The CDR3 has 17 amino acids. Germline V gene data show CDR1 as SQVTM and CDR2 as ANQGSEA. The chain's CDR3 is CSVEPLRTSATYNEQFF. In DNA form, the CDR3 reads TGCAGCGTTGAACCACTTCGGACTAGCGCGACCTACAATGAGCAGTTCTTC.

The CDR3 reads CASSFMGSQYF. The CDR3 DNA sequence: TGTGCCAGCAGTTTTATGGGGAGTCAGTACTTC. The chain is built from TRBV12-3 or TRBV12-4 and TRBJ2-7; possibly TRBD2 for D (5 bases). CDR3 size: 11 residues. The V gene lost 3 bases and the J gene lost 10 bases, with 10 bases spanning the gap.

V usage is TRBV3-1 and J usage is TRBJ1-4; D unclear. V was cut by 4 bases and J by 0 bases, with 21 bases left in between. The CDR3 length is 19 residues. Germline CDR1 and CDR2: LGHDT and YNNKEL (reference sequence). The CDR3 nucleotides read TGTGCCAGCAGCCGTCGACATAAGGGAAGGCAAACAACTAATGAAAAACTGTTTTTT. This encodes CASSRRHKGRQTTNEKLFF.

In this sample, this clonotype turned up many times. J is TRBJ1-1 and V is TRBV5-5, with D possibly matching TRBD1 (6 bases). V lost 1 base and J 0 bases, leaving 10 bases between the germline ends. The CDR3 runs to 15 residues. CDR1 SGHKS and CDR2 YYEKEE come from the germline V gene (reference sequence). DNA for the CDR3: TGTGCCAGCAGCTTGTTTCAGGGGATGAACACTGAAGCTTTCTTT. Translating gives CASSLFQGMNTEAFF.

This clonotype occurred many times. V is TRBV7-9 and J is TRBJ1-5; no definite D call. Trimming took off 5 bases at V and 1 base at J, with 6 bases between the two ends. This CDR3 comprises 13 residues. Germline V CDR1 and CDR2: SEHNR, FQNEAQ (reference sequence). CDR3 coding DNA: TGTGCCAGCAGCGACCAAAGCAATCAGCCCCAGCATTTT. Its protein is CASSDQSNQPQHF. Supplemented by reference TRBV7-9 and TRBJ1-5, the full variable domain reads DTGVSQNPRHKITKRGQNVTFRCDPISEHNRLYWYRQTLGQGPEFLTYFQNEAQLEKSRLLSDRFSAERPKGSFSTLEIQRTEQGDSAMYLCASSDQSNQPQHFGDGTRLSIL.

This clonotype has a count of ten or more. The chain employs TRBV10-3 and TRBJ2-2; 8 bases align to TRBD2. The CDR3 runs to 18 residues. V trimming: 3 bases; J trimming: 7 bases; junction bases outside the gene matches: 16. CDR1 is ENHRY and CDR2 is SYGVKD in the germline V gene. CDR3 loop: CAISDPPGLGEGGGELFF. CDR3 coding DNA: TGTGCCATCAGTGACCCTCCGGGACTAGGGGAAGGTGGCGGGGAGCTGTTTTTT.

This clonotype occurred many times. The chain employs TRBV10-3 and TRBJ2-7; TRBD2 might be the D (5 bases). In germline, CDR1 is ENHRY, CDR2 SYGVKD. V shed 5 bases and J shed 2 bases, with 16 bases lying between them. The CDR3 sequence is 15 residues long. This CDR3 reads CAISSQEGETYEQYF. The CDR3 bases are TGTGCCATCAGTTCGCAAGAGGGAGAAACCTACGAGCAGTACTTC.

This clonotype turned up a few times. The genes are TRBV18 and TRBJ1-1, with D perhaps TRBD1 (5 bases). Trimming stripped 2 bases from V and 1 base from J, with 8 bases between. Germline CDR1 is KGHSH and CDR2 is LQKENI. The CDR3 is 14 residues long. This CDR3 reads CASSPLQENTEAFF. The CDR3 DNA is TGTGCCAGCTCACCATTACAGGAGAACACTGAAGCTTTCTTT.

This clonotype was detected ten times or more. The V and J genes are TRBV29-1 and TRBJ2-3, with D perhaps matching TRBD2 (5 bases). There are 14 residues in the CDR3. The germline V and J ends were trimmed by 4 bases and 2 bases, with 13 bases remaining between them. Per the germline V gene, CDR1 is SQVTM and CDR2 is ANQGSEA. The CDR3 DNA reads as TGCAGCGTTGTTGGTCTAGCCCTCACAGATACGCAGTATTTT. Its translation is CSVVGLALTDTQYF.

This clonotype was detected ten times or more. CDR3 nucleotides: TGTGCTAGTGGTTTGGGAGCGGCCGCTAGCACAGATACGCAGTATTTT. Its translation: CASGLGAAASTDTQYF. The V and J genes are TRBV12-5 and TRBJ2-3, with D tentatively TRBD2 (5 bases). Trimming removed 1 base at V and 0 bases at J, with 11 bases between. CDR1 LGHNT and CDR2 FRNRAP come from the germline V gene. The CDR3 runs to 16 residues.

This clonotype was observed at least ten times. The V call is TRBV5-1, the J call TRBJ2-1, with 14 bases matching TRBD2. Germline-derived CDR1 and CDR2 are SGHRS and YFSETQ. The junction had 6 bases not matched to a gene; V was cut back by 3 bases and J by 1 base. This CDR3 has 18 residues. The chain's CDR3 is CASSSGLAGAPSYNEQFF. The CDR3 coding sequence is TGCGCCAGCAGCTCGGGACTAGCGGGAGCCCCTTCCTACAATGAGCAGTTCTTC.

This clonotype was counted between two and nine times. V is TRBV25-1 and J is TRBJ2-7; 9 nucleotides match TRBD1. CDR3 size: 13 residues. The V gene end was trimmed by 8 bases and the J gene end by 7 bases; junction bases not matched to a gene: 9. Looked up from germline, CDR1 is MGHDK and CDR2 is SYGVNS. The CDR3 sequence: CASGGTGPREQYF. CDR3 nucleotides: TGTGCCAGCGGGGGGACAGGGCCTAGAGAGCAGTACTTC.

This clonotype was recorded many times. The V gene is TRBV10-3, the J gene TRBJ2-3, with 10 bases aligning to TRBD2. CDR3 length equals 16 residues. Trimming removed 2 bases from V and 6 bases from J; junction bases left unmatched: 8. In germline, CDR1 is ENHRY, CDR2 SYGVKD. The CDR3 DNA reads TGTGCCATCAGTGAGCCCTATAGCGGGGGGCCCGATACGCAGTATTTT. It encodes CAISEPYSGGPDTQYF.

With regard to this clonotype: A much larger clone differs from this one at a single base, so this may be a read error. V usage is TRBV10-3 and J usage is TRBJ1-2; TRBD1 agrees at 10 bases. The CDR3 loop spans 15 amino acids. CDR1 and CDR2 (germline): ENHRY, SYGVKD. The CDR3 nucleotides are TGTGCCATCAGTGATGGACAGGGGGTTTTCTATGGCGACACCTTC. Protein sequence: CAISDGQGVFYGDTF.

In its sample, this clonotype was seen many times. The CDR3 DNA reads as TGTGCCACCAGTGAGGAGAGCGGGAGGGCGTACAATGAGCAGTTCTTC. Translated: CATSEESGRAYNEQFF. This rearrangement joins TRBV24-1 to TRBJ2-1; 10 bases line up with TRBD2. The V segment lost 4 bases and the J segment 4 bases; nucleotides outside the gene matches: 6. The CDR3 runs 16 residues. CDR1 is KGHDR, CDR2 SFDVKD, per germline.

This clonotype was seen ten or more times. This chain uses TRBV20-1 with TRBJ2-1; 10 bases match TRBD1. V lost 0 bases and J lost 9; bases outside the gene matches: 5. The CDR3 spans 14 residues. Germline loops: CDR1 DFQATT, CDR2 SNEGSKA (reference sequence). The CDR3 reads CSARDRGTGVEQFF. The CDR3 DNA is TGCAGTGCTAGAGATCGGGGGACAGGGGTTGAGCAGTTCTTC.

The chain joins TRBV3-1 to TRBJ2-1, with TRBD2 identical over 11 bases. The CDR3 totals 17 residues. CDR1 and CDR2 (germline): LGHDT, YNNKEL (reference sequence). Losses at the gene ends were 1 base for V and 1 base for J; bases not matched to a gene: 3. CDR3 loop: CASSQGLAGWSYNEQFF. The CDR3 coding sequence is TGTGCCAGCAGCCAAGGACTAGCGGGGTGGTCCTACAATGAGCAGTTCTTC.

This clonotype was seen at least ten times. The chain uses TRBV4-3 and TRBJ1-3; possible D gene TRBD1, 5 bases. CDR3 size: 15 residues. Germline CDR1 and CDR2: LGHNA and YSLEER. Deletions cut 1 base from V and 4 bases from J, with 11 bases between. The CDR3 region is CASSQGRVSGNTIYF. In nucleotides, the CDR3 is TGCGCCAGCAGCCAAGGCAGGGTCTCAGGAAACACCATATATTTT.

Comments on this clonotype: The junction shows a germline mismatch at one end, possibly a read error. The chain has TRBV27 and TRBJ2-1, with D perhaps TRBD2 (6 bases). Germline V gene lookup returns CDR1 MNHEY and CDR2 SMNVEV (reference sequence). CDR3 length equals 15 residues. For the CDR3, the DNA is TGTGCCAGAAGTTTATTCCGGGGAGGACCGAATGAGCAGTTCTTC. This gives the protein CARSLFRGGPNEQFF.

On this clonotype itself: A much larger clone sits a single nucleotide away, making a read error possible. The CDR3 spells CASSYRRAQVTDTQYF. DNA of the CDR3: TGTGCCAGCAGCTATCGGAGGGCTCAGGTCACAGATACGCAGTATTTT. The chain joins TRBV5-5 to TRBJ2-3; the D gene is possibly TRBD2 (6 bases). The CDR3 runs 16 residues. V shed 3 bases and J shed 2 bases, with 16 bases lying between them. CDR1 and CDR2 from the germline V gene are SGHKS and YYEKEE (reference sequence).